This T cell receptor beta chain was found in a study of blood T cell repertoires in COVID-19. Assay used: immunoSEQ multiplex PCR; TCRdb lists only in-frame clones, some missing. Found here are some 320,000 clones, around 86% of them singletons; the top ten hold about 5%. The CDR3 runs 13 residues. Trimming removed 7 bases from V and 4 bases from J, with 11 bases in between. The sequenced material came from PBMCs or T cells enriched from blood (not recorded which). This TCR was sampled from a man in his sixties who had recovered from COVID-19. The chain links TRBV12-3 or TRBV12-4 to TRBJ1-5; D is possibly TRBD1 (5 bases). The CDR3 sequence: CASTLGGNQPQHF. CDR3 DNA sequence: TGTGCCAGCACCCTCGGGGGGAATCAGCCCCAGCATTTT.